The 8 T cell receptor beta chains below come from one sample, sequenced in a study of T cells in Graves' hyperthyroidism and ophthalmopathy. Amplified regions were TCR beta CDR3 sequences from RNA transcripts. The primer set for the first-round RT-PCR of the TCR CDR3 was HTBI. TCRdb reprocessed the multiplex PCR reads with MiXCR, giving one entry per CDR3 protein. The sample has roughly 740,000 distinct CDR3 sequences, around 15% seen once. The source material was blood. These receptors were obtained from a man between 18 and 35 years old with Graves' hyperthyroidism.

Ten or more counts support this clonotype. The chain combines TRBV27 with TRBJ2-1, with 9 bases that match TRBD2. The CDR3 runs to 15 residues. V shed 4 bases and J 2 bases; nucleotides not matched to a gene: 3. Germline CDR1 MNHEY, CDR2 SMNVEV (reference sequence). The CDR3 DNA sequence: TGTGCCAGCAGTTCCCTAGCGGGGACCTACAATGAGCAGTTCTTC. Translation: CASSSLAGTYNEQFF.

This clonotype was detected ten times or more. Written as DNA, the CDR3 is TGTGCCAGCAGCACTAGACAGCGGCTGCAGGAGACCCAGTACTTC. Its protein is CASSTRQRLQETQYF. The V and J genes are TRBV13 and TRBJ2-5; D possibly uses TRBD1 or TRBD2 (5 bases each). The CDR3 totals 15 residues. Germline V gene sequence: CDR1 PRHDT, CDR2 FYEKMQ (reference sequence). With 5 bases removed from V and 5 bases from J, the gap between germline ends came to 18 bases.

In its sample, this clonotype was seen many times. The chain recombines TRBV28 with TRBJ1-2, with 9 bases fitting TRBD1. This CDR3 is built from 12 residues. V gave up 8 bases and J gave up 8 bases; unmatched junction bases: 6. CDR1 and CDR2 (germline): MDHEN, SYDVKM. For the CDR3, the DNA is TGTGCCAGCTCCCACAGGGGGCAGGGCTACACCTTC. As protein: CASSHRGQGYTF.

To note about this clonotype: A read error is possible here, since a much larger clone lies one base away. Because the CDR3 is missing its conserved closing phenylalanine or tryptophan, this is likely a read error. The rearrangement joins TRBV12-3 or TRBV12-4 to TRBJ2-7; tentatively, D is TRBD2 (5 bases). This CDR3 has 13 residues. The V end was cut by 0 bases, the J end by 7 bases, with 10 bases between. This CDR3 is CASSLAQTGEQYL. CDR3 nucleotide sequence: TGTGCCAGCAGTTTAGCGCAGACGGGGGAGCAGTACCTC.

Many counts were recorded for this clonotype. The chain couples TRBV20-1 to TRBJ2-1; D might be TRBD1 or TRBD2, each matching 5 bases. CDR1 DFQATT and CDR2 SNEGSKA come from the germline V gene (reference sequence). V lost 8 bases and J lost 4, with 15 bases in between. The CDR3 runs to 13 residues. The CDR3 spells CSCERGGYNEQFF. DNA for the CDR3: TGCAGTTGCGAGAGGGGTGGGTACAATGAGCAGTTCTTC.

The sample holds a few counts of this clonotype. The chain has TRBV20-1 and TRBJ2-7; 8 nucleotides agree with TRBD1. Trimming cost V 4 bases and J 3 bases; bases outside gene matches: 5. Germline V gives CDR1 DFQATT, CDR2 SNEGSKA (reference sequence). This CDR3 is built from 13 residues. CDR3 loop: CSATRQGYYEQYF. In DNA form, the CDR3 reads TGCAGTGCTACTAGACAGGGGTACTACGAGCAGTACTTC.

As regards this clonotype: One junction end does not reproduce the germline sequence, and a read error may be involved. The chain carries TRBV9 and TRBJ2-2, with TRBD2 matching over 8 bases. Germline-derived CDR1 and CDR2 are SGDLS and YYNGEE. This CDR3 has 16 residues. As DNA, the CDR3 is TGCGCCAGCAGCGTAGGGCTAGCGGGTAACACCGGGGAGCTGTTTTTT. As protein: CASSVGLAGNTGELFF.

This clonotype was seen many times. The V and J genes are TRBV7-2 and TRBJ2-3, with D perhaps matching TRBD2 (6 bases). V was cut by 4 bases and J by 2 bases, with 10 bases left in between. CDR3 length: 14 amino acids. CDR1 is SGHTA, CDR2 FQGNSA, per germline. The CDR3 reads CASSSRRDTDTQYF. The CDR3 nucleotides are TGTGCCAGCAGCTCCCGGCGGGACACAGATACGCAGTATTTT.